This passage covers 12 T cell receptor beta chains from one sample sequenced in a study of cytomegalovirus exposure and HLA in healthy donors. 60 Vbeta and 13 Jbeta primers were used in PCR. Profiling relied on immunoSEQ multiplex PCR, and the TCRdb table lists in-frame clones only, not all of them. Across 110,000 to 150,000 clones, the top ten clones capture about 2% of the sample. The sequenced material came from PBMCs. The receptors were sampled from a woman aged 18-29 years in good health and CMV-seronegative.

The genes are TRBV14 and TRBJ2-3; unclear D gene. This CDR3 is 17 amino acids long. Per germline, CDR1 SGHDN and CDR2 FVKESK. V was clipped by 1 base and J by 0 bases, with 14 bases between them. CDR3 sequence: CASSQGISLSSTDTQYF. DNA for the CDR3: TGTGCCAGCAGCCAAGGTATTAGCTTATCTAGCACAGATACGCAGTATTTT.

The chain has TRBV7-7 and TRBJ1-1; D is unresolved. Germline V gives CDR1 SSHAT, CDR2 FNYEAQ (reference sequence). This CDR3 is 13 amino acids long. V gave up 5 bases and J gave up 1 base, with 8 bases separating them. The CDR3 sequence is CASSRGENTEAFF. CDR3 coding DNA: TGTGCCAGCAGCCGCGGGGAGAACACTGAAGCTTTCTTT.

The chain has TRBV15 and TRBJ1-2; 9 bases map to TRBD1. CDR3 length: 16 residues. V was clipped by 5 bases and J by 8 bases; unmatched bases: 15. Germline V CDR1 and CDR2: LNHNV, YYDKDF (reference sequence). The CDR3 DNA follows: TGTGCCACCAGCCGTACCGGGACAGGGCTGGCGGGAGGCTACACCTTC. Translating it yields CATSRTGTGLAGGYTF.

The DNA for the CDR3 is TGTGCCAGTAGTAGTCCCAGGGGTAGGGTGTTTCTGGGTTGGAATCAGCCCCAGCATTTT. Translation gives CASSSPRGRVFLGWNQPQHF. The rearrangement uses TRBV19 and TRBJ1-5, with D possibly matching TRBD1 (6 bases). The germline gives CDR1 LNHDA, CDR2 SQIVND (reference sequence). The V and J ends lost 4 bases and 4 bases respectively, with 29 bases between them. This CDR3 comprises 20 residues.

On this clone: At one end, the junction sequence differs from germline, possibly due to a read error. J is TRBJ1-3 and V is TRBV4-2, with 7 bases fitting TRBD1. The CDR3 consists of 18 residues. Germline V gene data show CDR1 as LGHNA and CDR2 as YNFKEQ. This chain's CDR3 is CANSQDPGQRFSGNTIYF. The CDR3 nucleotides read TGTGCCAACAGCCAAGATCCGGGACAGCGATTCTCTGGAAACACCATATATTTT.

This chain joins TRBV7-2 and TRBJ2-7; TRBD2 is a possible D gene (5 bases). The CDR3 runs 14 residues. From germline, CDR1 is SGHTA and CDR2 FQGNSA. V gave up 3 bases and J gave up 0 bases, with 9 bases separating them. CDR3 sequence (DNA): TGTGCCAGCAGCTTTAAAGGGAGCTCCTACGAGCAGTACTTC. It is translated as CASSFKGSSYEQYF.

The gene calls are TRBV7-9 and TRBJ2-1, with TRBD1 matching 7 bases. The CDR3 contains 15 residues. Trimming removed 2 bases from V and 1 base from J; junction bases left unmatched: 2. Per germline, CDR1 SEHNR and CDR2 FQNEAQ (reference sequence). The CDR3 bases are TGTGCCAGCAGCTTACCGGGACAGTCCTACAATGAGCAGTTCTTC. It is translated as CASSLPGQSYNEQFF.

The CDR3 here is CATSSHRNNEQFF. CDR3 sequence (DNA): TGTGCCACCAGCAGTCACAGGAACAATGAGCAGTTCTTC. The gene calls are TRBV15 and TRBJ2-1; D is possibly TRBD1 (5 bases). CDR3 length: 13 amino acids. Trimming left V 3 bases short and J 5 bases short, with 8 bases between. The germline V gene encodes CDR1 LNHNV and CDR2 YYDKDF (reference sequence). Based on the CDR3 plus reference TRBV15 and TRBJ2-1, the full variable domain is DAMVIQNPRYQVTQFGKPVTLSCSQTLNHNVMYWYQQKSSQAPKLLFHYYDKDFNNEADTPDNFQSRRPNTSFCFLDIRSPGLGDTAMYLCATSSHRNNEQFFGPGTRLTVL.

J is TRBJ1-1 and V is TRBV11-3, with D tentatively TRBD1 (5 bases). The CDR3 extends over 15 amino acids. Germline V lookup: CDR1 SGHNT, CDR2 YENEEA. V was cut by 5 bases and J by 5 bases, with 18 bases left in between. CDR3 nucleotide sequence: TGTGCCAGCAGCCCTGGGGGGGAAAGGCGAACTGAAGCTTTCTTT. Encoded protein: CASSPGGERRTEAFF.

The chain couples TRBV5-4 to TRBJ1-1; TRBD1 might be the D (6 bases). CDR3 length equals 14 residues. CDR1 and CDR2 from the germline V gene are SGHNT and YYREEE (reference sequence). The germline V and J ends were trimmed by 3 bases and 4 bases, with 13 bases remaining between them. The CDR3 DNA sequence: TGTGCCAGCAGCTCAGTGGGGGCCCGCACTGAAGCTTTCTTT. Translated, it gives CASSSVGARTEAFF.

This sequence joins TRBV9 and TRBJ2-7, with a weak D call TRBD2 (5 bases). Trimming took 5 bases from V and 0 from J, leaving 12 bases between them. Germline loops: CDR1 SGDLS, CDR2 YYNGEE. This CDR3 is 14 amino acids long. The CDR3 DNA follows: TGTGCCAGCAGTCCTACGGGATCCTCCTACGAGCAGTACGTC. Protein: CASSPTGSSYEQYV.

The chain carries TRBV6-5 and TRBJ2-5; 12 positions match TRBD2. CDR3 length: 15 amino acids. Germline V gene data show CDR1 as MNHEY and CDR2 as SVGAGI. V lost 4 bases, J lost 5 bases, and 5 bases stayed unmatched. The CDR3 loop is CASSFGTSGWETQYF. CDR3 nucleotides: TGTGCCAGCAGTTTTGGGACTAGCGGGTGGGAGACCCAGTACTTC.